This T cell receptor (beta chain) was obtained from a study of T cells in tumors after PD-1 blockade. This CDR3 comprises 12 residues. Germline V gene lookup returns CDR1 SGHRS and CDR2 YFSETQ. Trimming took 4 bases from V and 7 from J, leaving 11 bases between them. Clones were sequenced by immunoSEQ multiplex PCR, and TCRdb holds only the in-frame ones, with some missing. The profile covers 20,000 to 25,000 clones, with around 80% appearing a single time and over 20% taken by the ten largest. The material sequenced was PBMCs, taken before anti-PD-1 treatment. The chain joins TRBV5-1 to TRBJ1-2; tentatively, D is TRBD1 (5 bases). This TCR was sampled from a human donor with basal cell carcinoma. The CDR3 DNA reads TGCGCCAGCAGCCCCCTCGGGGCTGGCTACACCTTC. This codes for CASSPLGAGYTF.